This TCR beta chain emerged from a study of shared clonotypes between healthy human individuals. At the level of the study: A donor's plate count was three for CD4 naive and three for CD4 memory; CD8 naive had two and CD8 memory one.

Sequencing was performed with immunoSEQ multiplex PCR; in TCRdb, only in-frame clones are kept and a portion is missing. The table includes 2,500,000 or so clones, 93% detected once. Looked up from germline, CDR1 is MNHNS and CDR2 is SASEGT. Trimming left V 5 bases short and J 5 bases short, with 15 bases between. This CDR3 spans 14 amino acids. The specimen was naive CD4+ T cells from PBMCs. Subset defined: CD45RA+ positively selected. The sequence derives from a man aged 18 to 29 in good health. Some clones in this sample may be carry-over from other donors' samples. The V and J genes are TRBV6-1 and TRBJ2-5; possibly TRBD1 or TRBD2 for D (6 bases each). CDR3 region: CASSTGRGGETQYF. For the CDR3, the DNA is TGTGCCAGCAGTACCGGACGAGGGGGGGAGACCCAGTACTTC.